Below are 25 T cell receptor beta chains sequenced from a single sample in a study of cytomegalovirus exposure and HLA in healthy donors. The PCR employed 60 Vbeta primers together with 13 Jbeta primers. Clones were sequenced by immunoSEQ multiplex PCR, and TCRdb holds only the in-frame ones, with some missing. The sample totals 95,000 to 150,000 clones. The sample was PBMCs. These receptors were obtained from a man between 18 and 35 years old in good health and CMV-seronegative.

The rearrangement joins TRBV7-9 to TRBJ2-5; possible D gene TRBD2, 6 bases. CDR1 SEHNR and CDR2 FQNEAQ come from the germline V gene (reference sequence). Trimming stripped 1 base from V and 11 bases from J, with 17 bases between. This CDR3 has 14 amino acids. The CDR3 sequence: CASSLEGLGGEQYF. The CDR3 nucleotides are TGTGCCAGCAGCTTAGAAGGCCTGGGGGGTGAGCAGTACTTC.

This chain joins TRBV9 and TRBJ2-1, with 7 bases matching TRBD2. The germline V gene encodes CDR1 SGDLS and CDR2 YYNGEE. This CDR3 has 17 amino acids. V shed 0 bases and J 2 bases; nucleotides not matched to a gene: 8. In DNA, the CDR3 is TGTGCCAGCAGCGTAGCGGGGGGTCTCACTACCTACAATGAGCAGTTCTTC. This gives the protein CASSVAGGLTTYNEQFF.

This rearrangement joins TRBV7-3 to TRBJ2-1, with 9 bases matching TRBD1. This CDR3 is 15 amino acids long. Losses at the gene ends were 5 bases for V and 7 bases for J; bases not matched to a gene: 9. In germline, CDR1 is SGHTA, CDR2 FQGTGA. CDR3 sequence (DNA): TGTGCCAGCAGCCCCACAGGGGGCGCCTGGAATGAGCAGTTCTTC. It encodes CASSPTGGAWNEQFF.

The chain couples TRBV4-1 to TRBJ1-4; TRBD1 aligns across 7 bases. The CDR3 is 16 amino acids. The V and J ends lost 4 bases and 0 bases, in that order; junction bases with no gene match: 5. Germline lookup yields CDR1 MGHRA and CDR2 YSYEKL. DNA for the CDR3: TGCGCCAGCAGCCCACAGGGGATTGCAACTAATGAAAAACTGTTTTTT. Translated, it gives CASSPQGIATNEKLFF.

The chain joins TRBV6-6 to TRBJ1-5, with 7 bases matching TRBD1. This CDR3 has 15 residues. V shed 5 bases and J 2 bases; nucleotides not matched to a gene: 6. From germline, CDR1 is MNHNY and CDR2 SVGAGI (reference sequence). The DNA for the CDR3 is TGTGCCAGCAGTCGGGGAACAGGGGGCAATCAGCCCCAGCATTTT. It specifies CASSRGTGGNQPQHF.

The rearrangement joins TRBV27 to TRBJ2-7; 9 nucleotides agree with TRBD1. The CDR3 is 14 amino acids. CDR1 is MNHEY and CDR2 is SMNVEV in the germline V gene (reference sequence). Germline trimming cut 8 bases from V and 3 bases from J; bases unmatched to any gene: 8. CDR3 protein: CASEWDRANYEQYF. The CDR3 bases are TGTGCCAGCGAGTGGGACAGGGCCAACTACGAGCAGTACTTC.

The chain employs TRBV30 and TRBJ1-1, with 8 positions matching TRBD1. The germline V gene has CDR1 GTSNPN and CDR2 SVGIG (reference sequence). This CDR3 spans 12 amino acids. V trimming: 6 bases; J trimming: 5 bases; junction bases outside the gene matches: 5. The CDR3 DNA follows: TGTGCCTGCACAGGGGGAGGTACTGAAGCTTTCTTT. Encoded protein: CACTGGGTEAFF.

This chain uses TRBV5-5 with TRBJ1-5; D call uncertain. The germline V and J ends were trimmed by 0 bases and 1 base, with 11 bases remaining between them. The CDR3 runs 16 residues. Per the germline V gene, CDR1 is SGHKS and CDR2 is YYEKEE (reference sequence). In DNA form, the CDR3 reads TGTGCCAGCAGCTTGGGGTCTGCTCGGAGCAATCAGCCCCAGCATTTT. It yields the protein CASSLGSARSNQPQHF.

The V and J genes are TRBV6-1 and TRBJ1-6, with 9 bases fitting TRBD1. The trim removed 5 bases at V and 8 bases at J, leaving 7 bases unmatched. There are 15 residues in the CDR3. Germline V gene data show CDR1 as MNHNS and CDR2 as SASEGT. For the CDR3, the DNA is TGTGCCAGCAGTTGGGACAGGGAAAATTATTCACCCCTCCACTTT. It specifies CASSWDRENYSPLHF.

The chain couples TRBV6-5 to TRBJ1-1, with TRBD1 as a possible D gene (5 bases). Germline lookup yields CDR1 MNHEY and CDR2 SVGAGI. The germline V and J ends were trimmed by 2 bases and 7 bases, with 20 bases remaining between them. The CDR3 length is 16 residues. This CDR3 reads CASSYRGGMGSNEAFF. The CDR3 nucleotides read TGTGCCAGCAGTTACCGGGGGGGGATGGGTTCCAATGAAGCTTTCTTT.

The chain carries TRBV6-6 and TRBJ1-1; 7 positions agree with TRBD1. This CDR3 region has 13 residues. Germline lookup yields CDR1 MNHNY and CDR2 SVGAGI (reference sequence). The junction had 13 bases not matched to a gene; V was cut back by 7 bases and J by 11 bases. CDR3 region: CASTNLRGGLAFF. In DNA, the CDR3 is TGTGCCAGCACCAACCTCCGAGGGGGCCTGGCTTTCTTT.

V gene TRBV27 combines with J gene TRBJ2-7; the D is unclear. Germline-derived CDR1 and CDR2 are MNHEY and SMNVEV (reference sequence). Trimming removed 5 bases from V and 3 bases from J, with 8 bases in between. The CDR3 consists of 12 residues. The CDR3 nucleotides read TGTGCCAGCAGTCATGGAGACTACGAGCAGTACTTC. It encodes CASSHGDYEQYF.

The V and J genes are TRBV6-4 and TRBJ1-6; TRBD1 aligns across 9 bases. This CDR3 contains 19 residues. V was pared by 0 bases and J by 3 bases, with 9 bases of the junction left unmatched. Germline loops: CDR1 MRHNA, CDR2 SNTAGT. CDR3 nucleotide sequence: TGTGCCAGCAGTGACTCCAATATACAGGGGGCCTACTATAATTCACCCCTCCACTTT. Translation gives CASSDSNIQGAYYNSPLHF.

The chain has TRBV5-8 and TRBJ1-1; 8 nucleotides match TRBD1. This CDR3 region has 14 residues. V shed 4 bases and J 3 bases; nucleotides not matched to a gene: 5. The germline V gene encodes CDR1 SGHTS and CDR2 YDEGEE. The CDR3 is CASSPRGLDTEAFF. The CDR3 nucleotides read TGTGCCAGCAGCCCCAGGGGGCTTGACACTGAAGCTTTCTTT.

This chain connects TRBV11-1 to TRBJ1-1; 7 positions match TRBD1. Germline CDR1 is SGHAT and CDR2 is FQDESV (reference sequence). The V and J ends lost 5 bases and 4 bases, in that order; junction bases with no gene match: 10. The CDR3 extends over 15 amino acids. The CDR3 DNA reads TGTGCCAGCAGCATAGGACAGGTTGGTGGCACTGAAGCTTTCTTT. Residues: CASSIGQVGGTEAFF. Variable domain in full (rest from reference TRBV11-1 and TRBJ1-1): EAEVAQSPRYKITEKSQAVAFWCDPISGHATLYWYRQILGQGPELLVQFQDESVVDDSQLPKDRFSAERLKGVDSTLKIQPAELGDSAMYLCASSIGQVGGTEAFFGQGTRLTVV.

The CDR3 DNA sequence: TGTGCCAGCAGGGGACTAGCGGGAGAGGCCGGGGAGCTGTTTTTT. This gives the protein CASRGLAGEAGELFF. The rearrangement uses TRBV2 and TRBJ2-2; TRBD2 aligns across 14 bases. After removal of 6 bases from V and 6 bases from J, the junction contained 3 bases not matched to a gene. The CDR3 is 15 amino acids. In germline, CDR1 is SNHLY, CDR2 FYNNEI.

The chain recombines TRBV7-9 with TRBJ1-3; no clear D gene. Trimming pared 5 bases from V and 0 bases from J, leaving 5 bases between. Germline V gene lookup returns CDR1 SEHNR and CDR2 FQNEAQ (reference sequence). The CDR3 runs 13 residues. The CDR3 nucleotides are TGTGCCAGCAGCCACTTCTCTGGAAACACCATATATTTT. It encodes CASSHFSGNTIYF. Looking up the rest from reference TRBV7-9 and TRBJ1-3 gives the full variable domain: DTGVSQNPRHKITKRGQNVTFRCDPISEHNRLYWYRQTLGQGPEFLTYFQNEAQLEKSRLLSDRFSAERPKGSFSTLEIQRTEQGDSAMYLCASSHFSGNTIYFGEGSWLTVV.

V usage is TRBV18 and J usage is TRBJ1-2; D is perhaps TRBD1 (6 bases). V shed 2 bases and J shed 7 bases, with 20 bases lying between them. There are 16 residues in the CDR3. Germline V lookup: CDR1 KGHSH, CDR2 LQKENI. CDR3 bases: TGTGCCAGCTCACCATTGGAGCTACAGGGCGCCTTTGGCTACACCTTC. It codes for CASSPLELQGAFGYTF.

J is TRBJ1-1 and V is TRBV6-1; weak D call: TRBD1 (6 bases). CDR1 and CDR2 (germline): MNHNS, SASEGT. The ends were cut back, 4 bases at V and 8 bases at J, with 11 bases in the middle. This CDR3 is built from 12 residues. The CDR3 nucleotides are TGTGCCAGCAGTGGAGGGGGACAAGAAGCTTTCTTT. It codes for CASSGGGQEAFF.

V is TRBV5-4 and J is TRBJ2-5, with TRBD2 identical over 15 bases. The trim removed 5 bases at V and 4 bases at J, leaving 3 bases unmatched. Germline lookup yields CDR1 SGHNT and CDR2 YYREEE (reference sequence). This CDR3 is 15 amino acids long. The CDR3 reads CASSAGLAGGETQYF. For the CDR3, the DNA is TGTGCCAGCAGTGCGGGACTAGCGGGAGGAGAGACCCAGTACTTC.

The chain combines TRBV10-1 with TRBJ2-1, with TRBD2 matching over 10 bases. Trimming removed 6 bases from V and 12 bases from J; junction bases left unmatched: 11. This CDR3 region has 14 residues. Germline CDR1 WNHNN, CDR2 SYGVQD (reference sequence). CDR3 bases: TGCGCCAGCAGCAGTGGACTAGCGGCGGAAGTGCAGTTCTTC. This gives the protein CASSSGLAAEVQFF.

V is TRBV2 and J is TRBJ2-3; 7 nucleotides match TRBD2. Germline V lookup: CDR1 SNHLY, CDR2 FYNNEI. The CDR3 has 14 amino acids. V shed 8 bases and J 3 bases; nucleotides not matched to a gene: 8. CDR3 coding DNA: TGTGCCAGCGGTAGACTAGCATGGACAGATACGCAGTATTTT. Amino acids: CASGRLAWTDTQYF.

The rearrangement uses TRBV7-9 and TRBJ1-6; D is unclear. The CDR3 is 16 amino acids. Trimming left V 3 bases short and J 7 bases short, with 16 bases between. Germline V CDR1 and CDR2: SEHNR, FQNEAQ (reference sequence). This CDR3 reads CASSFKTGRQNSPLHF. CDR3 nucleotides: TGTGCCAGCAGCTTTAAGACCGGGAGACAAAATTCACCCCTCCACTTT.

This chain joins TRBV7-9 and TRBJ1-6; 9 bases map to TRBD1. CDR3 length: 15 residues. Germline V gives CDR1 SEHNR, CDR2 FQNEAQ (reference sequence). The ends lost 6 bases at V and 9 bases at J; junction bases unmatched: 9. CDR3 coding DNA: TGTGCCAGCAGATCTCCGGGACAGGGTCGTTCACCCCTCCACTTT. Amino acid sequence: CASRSPGQGRSPLHF.

The chain carries TRBV9 and TRBJ1-1; D perhaps matches TRBD1 (6 bases). CDR1 and CDR2 (germline): SGDLS, YYNGEE. CDR3 length: 16 residues. V was pared by 0 bases and J by 6 bases, with 18 bases between. This CDR3 reads CASSVVGAAVAAEAFF. The CDR3 DNA follows: TGTGCCAGCAGCGTAGTGGGGGCAGCGGTTGCCGCTGAAGCTTTCTTT.